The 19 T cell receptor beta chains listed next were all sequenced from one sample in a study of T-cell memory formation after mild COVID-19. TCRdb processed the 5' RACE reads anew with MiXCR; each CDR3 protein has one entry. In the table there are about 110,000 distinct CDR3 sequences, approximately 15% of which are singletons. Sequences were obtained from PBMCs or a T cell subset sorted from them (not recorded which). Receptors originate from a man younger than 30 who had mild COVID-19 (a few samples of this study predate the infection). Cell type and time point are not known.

CDR3 bases: TGTGCCAGCAGTGACAGGGGGTCGGGGGACACTGAAGCTTTCTTT. Residues: CASSDRGSGDTEAFF. The chain is built from TRBV28 and TRBJ1-1; the match to TRBD1 covers 9 bases. CDR3 length: 15 residues. CDR1 and CDR2 (germline): MDHEN, SYDVKM. The J segment lost 3 bases and the V segment lost 5 bases, leaving 7 bases of the junction unmatched. The full variable domain, completed using reference TRBV28 and TRBJ1-1, is DVKVTQSSRYLVKRTGEKVFLECVQDMDHENMFWYRQDPGLGLRLIYFSYDVKMKEKGDIPEGYSVSREKKERFSLILESASTNQTSMYLCASSDRGSGDTEAFFGQGTRLTVV.

For the CDR3, the DNA is TGTGCCAGCAGTTGGGACGGGCGGGTTCCCTACGAGCAGTACTTC. Translation: CASSWDGRVPYEQYF. This chain uses TRBV6-5 with TRBJ2-7, with D perhaps assigned TRBD1 or TRBD2 (5 bases each). The germline V gene encodes CDR1 MNHEY and CDR2 SVGAGI. The V end lost 4 bases, the J end lost 2 bases, and 15 bases lay between the germline ends. The CDR3 is 15 amino acids.

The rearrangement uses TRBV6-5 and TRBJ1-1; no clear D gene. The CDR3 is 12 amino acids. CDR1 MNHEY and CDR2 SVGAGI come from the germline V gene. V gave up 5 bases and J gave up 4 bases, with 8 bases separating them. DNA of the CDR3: TGTGCCAGCAGTAGTGGGGTCACTGAAGCTTTCTTT. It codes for CASSSGVTEAFF.

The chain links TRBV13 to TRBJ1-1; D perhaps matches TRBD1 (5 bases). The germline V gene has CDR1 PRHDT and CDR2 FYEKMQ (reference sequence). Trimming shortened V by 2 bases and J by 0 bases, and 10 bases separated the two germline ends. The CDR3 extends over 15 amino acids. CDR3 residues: CASSLQGRVNTEAFF. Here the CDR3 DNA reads TGTGCCAGCAGCTTACAGGGACGGGTGAACACTGAAGCTTTCTTT.

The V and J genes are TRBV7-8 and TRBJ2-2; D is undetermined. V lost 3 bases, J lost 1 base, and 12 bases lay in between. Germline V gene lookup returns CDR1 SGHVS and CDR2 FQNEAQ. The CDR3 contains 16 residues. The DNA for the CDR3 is TGTGCCAGCAGCTTGGGTCCTCCTTTGAACACCGGGGAGCTGTTTTTT. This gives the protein CASSLGPPLNTGELFF.

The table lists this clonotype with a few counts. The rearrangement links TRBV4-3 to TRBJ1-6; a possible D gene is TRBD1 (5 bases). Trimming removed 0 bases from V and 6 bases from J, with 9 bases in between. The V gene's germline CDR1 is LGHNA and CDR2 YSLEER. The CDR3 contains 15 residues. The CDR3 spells CASSQDRGSNSPLHF. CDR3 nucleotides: TGCGCCAGCAGCCAAGATCGGGGGAGTAATTCACCCCTCCACTTT.

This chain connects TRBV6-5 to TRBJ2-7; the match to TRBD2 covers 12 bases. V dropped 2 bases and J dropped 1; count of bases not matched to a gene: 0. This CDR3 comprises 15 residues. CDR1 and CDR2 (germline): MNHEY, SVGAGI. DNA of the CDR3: TGTGCCAGCAGTTACGGACTAGCGGGGTCCTACGAGCAGTACTTC. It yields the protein CASSYGLAGSYEQYF.

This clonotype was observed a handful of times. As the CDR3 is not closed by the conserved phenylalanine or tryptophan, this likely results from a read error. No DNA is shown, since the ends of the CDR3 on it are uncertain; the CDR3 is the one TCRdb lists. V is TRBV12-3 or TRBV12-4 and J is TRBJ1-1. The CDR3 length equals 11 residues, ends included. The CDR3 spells CASSLGGTWIL.

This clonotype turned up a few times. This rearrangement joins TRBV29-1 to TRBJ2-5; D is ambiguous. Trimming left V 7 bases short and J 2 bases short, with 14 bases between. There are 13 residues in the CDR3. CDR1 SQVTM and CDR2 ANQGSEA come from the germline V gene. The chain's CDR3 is CSAPGTAQETQYF. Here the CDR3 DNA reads TGCAGCGCCCCCGGTACAGCGCAAGAGACCCAGTACTTC.

The CDR3 region is CASSQGLVGEQFF. CDR3 bases: TGCGCCAGCAGCCAAGGACTAGTCGGTGAGCAGTTCTTC. The V call is TRBV4-3, the J call TRBJ2-1, with D perhaps TRBD2 (6 bases). Looked up from germline, CDR1 is LGHNA and CDR2 is YSLEER. The CDR3 extends over 13 amino acids. The V gene lost 1 base and the J gene lost 9 bases, with 10 bases spanning the gap.

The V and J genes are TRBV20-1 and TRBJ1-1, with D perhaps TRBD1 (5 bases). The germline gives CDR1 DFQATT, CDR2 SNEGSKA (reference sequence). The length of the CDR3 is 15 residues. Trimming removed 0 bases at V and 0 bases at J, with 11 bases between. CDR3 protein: CSARDYDRMNTEAFF. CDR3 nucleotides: TGCAGTGCTAGAGATTACGACAGAATGAACACTGAAGCTTTCTTT.

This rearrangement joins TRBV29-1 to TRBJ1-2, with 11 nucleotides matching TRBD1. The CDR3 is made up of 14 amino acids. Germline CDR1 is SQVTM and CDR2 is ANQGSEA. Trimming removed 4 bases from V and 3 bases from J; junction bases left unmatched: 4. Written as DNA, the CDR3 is TGCAGCGTTGTGGACAGGGGGCGTCACTATGGCTACACCTTC. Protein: CSVVDRGRHYGYTF.

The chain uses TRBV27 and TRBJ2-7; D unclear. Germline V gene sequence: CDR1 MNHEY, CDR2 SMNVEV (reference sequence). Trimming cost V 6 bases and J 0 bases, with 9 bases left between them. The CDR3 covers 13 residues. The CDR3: CASSPGISYEQYF. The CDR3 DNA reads TGTGCCAGCAGCCCTGGTATCTCCTACGAGCAGTACTTC.

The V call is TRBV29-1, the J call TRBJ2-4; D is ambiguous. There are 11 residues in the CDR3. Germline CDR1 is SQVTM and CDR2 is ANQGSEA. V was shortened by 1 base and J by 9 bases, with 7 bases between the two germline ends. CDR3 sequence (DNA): TGCAGCGTTGAAGCGCTTGGCATTCAGTACTTC. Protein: CSVEALGIQYF.

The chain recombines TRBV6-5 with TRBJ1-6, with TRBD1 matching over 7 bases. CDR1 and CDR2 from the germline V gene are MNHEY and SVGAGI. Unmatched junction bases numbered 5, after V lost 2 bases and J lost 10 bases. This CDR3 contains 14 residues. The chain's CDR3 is CASSYGGQHSPLHF. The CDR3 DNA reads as TGTGCCAGCAGTTACGGGGGACAGCACTCACCCCTCCACTTT.

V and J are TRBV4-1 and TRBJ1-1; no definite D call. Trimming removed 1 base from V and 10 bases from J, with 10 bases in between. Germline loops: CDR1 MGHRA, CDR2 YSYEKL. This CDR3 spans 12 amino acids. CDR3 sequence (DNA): TGCGCCAGCAGCCAAGTGTCCGGAGGAGCTTTCTTT. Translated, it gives CASSQVSGGAFF.

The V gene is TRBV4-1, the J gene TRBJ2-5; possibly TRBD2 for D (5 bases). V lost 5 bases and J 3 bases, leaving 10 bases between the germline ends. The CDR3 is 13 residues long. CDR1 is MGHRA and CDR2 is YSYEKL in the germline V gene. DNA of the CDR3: TGCGCCAGCAGCGAACCCGGGAAAGAGACCCAGTACTTC. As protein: CASSEPGKETQYF.

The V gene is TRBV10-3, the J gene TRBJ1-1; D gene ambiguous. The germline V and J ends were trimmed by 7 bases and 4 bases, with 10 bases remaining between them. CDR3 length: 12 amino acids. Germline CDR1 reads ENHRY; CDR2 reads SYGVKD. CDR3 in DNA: TGTGCCATCACCCCGGGTGGCACTGAAGCTTTCTTT. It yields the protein CAITPGGTEAFF.

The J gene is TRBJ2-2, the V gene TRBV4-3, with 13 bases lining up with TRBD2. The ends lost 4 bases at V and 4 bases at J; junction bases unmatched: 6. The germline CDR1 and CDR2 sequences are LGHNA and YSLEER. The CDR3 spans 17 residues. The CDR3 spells CASSRGLAGAFTGELFF. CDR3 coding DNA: TGCGCCAGCAGCCGCGGACTAGCGGGGGCCTTCACCGGGGAGCTGTTTTTT.